This record looks at one TCR beta chain sequence and its context. Its antigen remains unknown. The CDR3 sequence is 15 residues long. The V gene's germline CDR1 is LNHNV and CDR2 YYDKDF (reference sequence). The J segment lost 2 bases and the V segment lost 4 bases, leaving 5 bases of the junction unmatched. The data are from a study of T cell repertoires in cytomegalovirus infection. Looking at the study overall: Through public TCR beta signatures, both CMV infection and matching HLA type were indicated.

TCRdb used MiXCR to reprocess the reads, holding one entry per CDR3 protein. The data show around 200,000 distinct CDR3 sequences, about 17% seen once. Study conclusions and caveats: Across the ex vivo response, the dominant clonotypes were HLA-C-restricted CMV-specific TCR beta clonotypes.

The V and J genes are TRBV15 and TRBJ1-1; TRBD1 matches at 9 bases. This TCR was sampled from a human donor in good health (CMV status not recorded). Some clones in this sample may be carry-over from other donors' samples. Sequenced material: CD8+ T cells from PBMCs. The CDR3 loop is CATSIGTGLNTEAFF. As DNA, the CDR3 is TGTGCCACCAGCATCGGGACAGGGCTAAACACTGAAGCTTTCTTT.